Shown below are 20 T cell receptor beta chains from a single sample sequenced in a study of cytomegalovirus exposure and HLA in healthy donors. The PCR ran on 60 Vbeta and 13 Jbeta primers. Repertoires were generated with immunoSEQ multiplex PCR, while TCRdb's copy carries only in-frame clones and drops some. The repertoire holds over 110,000 clones, approximately 80% seen once, with about 6.8% in the top ten. The sample was PBMCs. These receptors were obtained from a woman aged 40 to 49 in good health and CMV-seropositive.

The chain employs TRBV5-1 and TRBJ2-4, with D possibly TRBD1 on 6 matching bases. This CDR3 comprises 15 residues. CDR1 SGHRS and CDR2 YFSETQ come from the germline V gene. Trimming took off 4 bases at V and 5 bases at J, with 16 bases between the two ends. The CDR3 DNA is TGCGCCAGCAGCCGTTATTCGTCAGGGGAAAACATTCAGTACTTC. This codes for CASSRYSSGENIQYF.

This chain connects TRBV2 to TRBJ2-7; TRBD2 agrees at 7 bases. The germline gives CDR1 SNHLY, CDR2 FYNNEI. The CDR3 sequence is 13 residues long. The ends lost 4 bases at V and 5 bases at J; junction bases unmatched: 5. CDR3 DNA sequence: TGTGCCAGCAGTGGCGGGAGTACCCACGAGCAGTACTTC. Its protein is CASSGGSTHEQYF.

J is TRBJ2-7 and V is TRBV6-5, with TRBD1 matching 10 bases. The CDR3 spans 14 residues. After removal of 5 bases from V and 4 bases from J, the junction contained 5 bases not matched to a gene. CDR1 and CDR2 (germline): MNHEY, SVGAGI. The CDR3, as DNA: TGTGCCAGCAGTCGGGACAGGGGAAAATACGAGCAGTACTTC. This sequence encodes CASSRDRGKYEQYF.

This chain joins TRBV27 and TRBJ1-5; 9 nucleotides match TRBD1. The germline gives CDR1 MNHEY, CDR2 SMNVEV (reference sequence). The CDR3 spans 14 residues. The ends lost 5 bases at V and 7 bases at J; junction bases unmatched: 6. This CDR3 is CASSEGQGLQPQHF. In DNA form, the CDR3 reads TGTGCCAGCAGTGAGGGACAGGGCCTCCAGCCCCAGCATTTT.

The chain has TRBV6-6 and TRBJ1-6; D is unresolved. This CDR3 contains 13 residues. The ends were cut back, 2 bases at V and 10 bases at J, with 9 bases in the middle. Germline CDR1 is MNHNY and CDR2 is SVGAGI (reference sequence). This CDR3 reads CASSYAESSPLHF. In nucleotides, the CDR3 is TGTGCCAGCAGTTACGCCGAAAGCTCACCCCTCCACTTT.

V and J are TRBV6-5 and TRBJ1-1, with a tentative D call TRBD1 (6 bases). V gave up 6 bases and J gave up 2 bases, with 16 bases separating them. CDR3 length: 15 amino acids. CDR1 and CDR2 from the germline V gene are MNHEY and SVGAGI. CDR3 amino acids: CASSWGTRLNTEAFF. The CDR3 DNA reads as TGTGCCAGCAGCTGGGGGACACGCCTAAACACTGAAGCTTTCTTT.

This chain connects TRBV7-8 to TRBJ1-4; D is uncertain. Germline CDR1 reads SGHVS; CDR2 reads FQNEAQ. Trimming shortened V by 2 bases and J by 8 bases, and 12 bases separated the two germline ends. This CDR3 region has 14 residues. The CDR3, as DNA: TGTGCCAGCAGCTTAAGTACAGATATGGAAAAACTGTTTTTT. It codes for CASSLSTDMEKLFF.

J is TRBJ1-1 and V is TRBV7-3, with TRBD1 identical over 9 bases. Germline loops: CDR1 SGHTA, CDR2 FQGTGA. V lost 5 bases and J lost 5; bases outside the gene matches: 9. The CDR3 contains 15 residues. The CDR3 DNA reads TGTGCCAGCAGCGAAAGCTGGGGACAGGGAACTGAAGCTTTCTTT. Amino acids: CASSESWGQGTEAFF.

V gene TRBV28 combines with J gene TRBJ1-5, with a tentative D call TRBD1 (5 bases). The CDR3 has 18 residues. Trimming left V 8 bases short and J 4 bases short, with 27 bases between. Germline V gene sequence: CDR1 MDHEN, CDR2 SYDVKM. The CDR3 reads CASCSPAPRRGWNQPQHF. CDR3 DNA sequence: TGTGCCAGCTGCAGTCCCGCCCCGAGACGGGGGTGGAATCAGCCCCAGCATTTT. The variable domain in full, with the rest retrieved from reference TRBV28 and TRBJ1-5, is DVKVTQSSRYLVKRTGEKVFLECVQDMDHENMFWYRQDPGLGLRLIYFSYDVKMKEKGDIPEGYSVSREKKERFSLILESASTNQTSMYLCASCSPAPRRGWNQPQHFGDGTRLSIL.

V gene TRBV28 combines with J gene TRBJ1-2, with 7 bases identical to TRBD1. Germline values: CDR1 MDHEN, CDR2 SYDVKM. This CDR3 contains 12 residues. V gave up 10 bases and J gave up 8 bases; unmatched junction bases: 10. CDR3 DNA sequence: TGTGCCACACAGGGGCCTCTTTGGGGCTACACCTTC. This translates into CATQGPLWGYTF.

The rearrangement uses TRBV11-3 and TRBJ2-4; D remains ambiguous. The germline gives CDR1 SGHNT, CDR2 YENEEA. V shed 1 base and J shed 9 bases, with 10 bases lying between them. This CDR3 has 13 amino acids. CDR3 amino acids: CASSLASTGIQYF. CDR3 nucleotide sequence: TGTGCCAGCAGCTTAGCCTCGACGGGCATTCAGTACTTC.

In its sample, this clone was seen a few times. V and J are TRBV4-1 and TRBJ1-3, with no clear D. The CDR3 loop spans 15 amino acids. Trimming took off 0 bases at V and 0 bases at J, with 6 bases between the two ends. Germline values: CDR1 MGHRA, CDR2 YSYEKL. The DNA of the CDR3 is TGCGCCAGCAGCCAAGAGGAGAGCTCTGGAAACACCATATATTTT. Translating it yields CASSQEESSGNTIYF.

The sample holds one count of this clone. This chain joins TRBV12-2 and TRBJ2-3; TRBD1 is the table's D call, not checked against the DNA. TRBV12-2 is classified as a pseudogene. The CDR3 has 16 amino acids. In DNA form, the CDR3 reads TGTGCAAGTCGCCCCAACCTTAATCAGGGGGAGGATACGCAGTATTTT. This codes for CASRPNLNQGEDTQYF.

In DNA, the CDR3 is TGTGCCAGCAGTGCGGAGACAGGGGGCACTGAGCAGTTCTTC. It translates to CASSAETGGTEQFF. The chain has TRBV2 and TRBJ2-1; the match to TRBD1 covers 10 bases. J gave up 9 bases and V 4 bases, and 6 bases lay outside the gene matches. CDR3 length: 14 residues. Germline V CDR1 and CDR2: SNHLY, FYNNEI.

The sample holds many counts of this clone. The rearrangement uses TRBV10-1 and TRBJ1-1; a weak D match, TRBD1 (6 bases). Germline CDR1 reads WNHNN; CDR2 reads SYGVQD (reference sequence). The V gene lost 3 bases and the J gene lost 4 bases, with 18 bases spanning the gap. CDR3 size: 16 residues. CDR3 nucleotide sequence: TGCGCCAGCAGTGACAGGGACATAGAGTTTGGCACTGAAGCTTTCTTT. This translates into CASSDRDIEFGTEAFF.

This clone was recorded a few times. V and J are TRBV7-8 and TRBJ2-5, with a tentative D call TRBD2 (5 bases). The DNA end favors TRBJ2-7, so the J call may be wrong. This CDR3 contains 14 residues. Germline CDR1 and CDR2: SGHVS and FQNEAQ. The CDR3 nucleotides read TGTGCCAGCAGCTTAGTACGGGACTCCTACGAGCAGTACTTC. Amino acids: CASSLVRDSYEQYF.

This rearrangement joins TRBV5-1 to TRBJ2-6; D may be TRBD2 (5 bases). Germline V lookup: CDR1 SGHRS, CDR2 YFSETQ. The V end was cut by 2 bases, the J end by 1 base, with 7 bases between. This CDR3 is 15 amino acids long. DNA of the CDR3: TGCGCCAGCAGCTTTACGGGATCTGGGGCCAACGTCCTGACTTTC. Its translation: CASSFTGSGANVLTF.

The chain uses TRBV2 and TRBJ2-3; 14 bases fit TRBD2. Germline trimming cut 2 bases from V and 4 bases from J; bases unmatched to any gene: 2. The germline gives CDR1 SNHLY, CDR2 FYNNEI. This CDR3 comprises 16 residues. In nucleotides, the CDR3 is TGTGCCAGCAGTGAAATGGGACTAGCGGGAGCAGATACGCAGTATTTT. It encodes CASSEMGLAGADTQYF.

Only a few counts were recorded for this clone. J is TRBJ2-2 and V is TRBV6-9, with 9 bases matching TRBD2. This CDR3 has 15 amino acids. The J segment lost 5 bases and the V segment lost 10 bases, leaving 11 bases of the junction unmatched. From germline, CDR1 is MNHGY and CDR2 SVAAGI. The DNA of the CDR3 is TGTGCCACCACGGGACTAGCTGTTCGGACCGGGGAGCTGTTTTTT. Translating gives CATTGLAVRTGELFF.

The chain uses TRBV4-1 and TRBJ2-1; 15 bases are a match to TRBD2. The CDR3 is made up of 20 amino acids. Trimming cost V 0 bases and J 0 bases; bases outside gene matches: 6. Germline V gene data show CDR1 as MGHRA and CDR2 as YSYEKL. CDR3 region: CASSQDPGTSGGSSYNEQFF. Written as DNA, the CDR3 is TGCGCCAGCAGCCAAGATCCCGGGACTAGCGGGGGGAGCTCCTACAATGAGCAGTTCTTC.